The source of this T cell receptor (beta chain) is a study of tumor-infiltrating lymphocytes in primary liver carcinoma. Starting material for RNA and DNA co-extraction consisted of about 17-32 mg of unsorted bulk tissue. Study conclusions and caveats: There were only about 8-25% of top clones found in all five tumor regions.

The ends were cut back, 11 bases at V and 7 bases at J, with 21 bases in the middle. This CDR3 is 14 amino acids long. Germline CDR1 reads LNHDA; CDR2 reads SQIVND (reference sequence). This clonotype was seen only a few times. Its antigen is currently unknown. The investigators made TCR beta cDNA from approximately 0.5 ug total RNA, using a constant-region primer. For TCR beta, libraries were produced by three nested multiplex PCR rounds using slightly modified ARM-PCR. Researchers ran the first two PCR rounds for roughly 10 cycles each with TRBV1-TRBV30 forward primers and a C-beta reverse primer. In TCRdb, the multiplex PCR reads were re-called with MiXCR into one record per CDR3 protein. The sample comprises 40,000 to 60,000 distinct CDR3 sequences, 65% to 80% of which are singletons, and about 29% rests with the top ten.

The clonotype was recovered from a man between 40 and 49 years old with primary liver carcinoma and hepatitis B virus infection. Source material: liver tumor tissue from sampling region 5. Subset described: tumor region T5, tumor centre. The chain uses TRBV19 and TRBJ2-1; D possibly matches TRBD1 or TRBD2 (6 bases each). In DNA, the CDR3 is TGTGCCTCGGGGGCGGGCCCCCCCGCAAATGAGCAGTTCTTC. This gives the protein CASGAGPPANEQFF.